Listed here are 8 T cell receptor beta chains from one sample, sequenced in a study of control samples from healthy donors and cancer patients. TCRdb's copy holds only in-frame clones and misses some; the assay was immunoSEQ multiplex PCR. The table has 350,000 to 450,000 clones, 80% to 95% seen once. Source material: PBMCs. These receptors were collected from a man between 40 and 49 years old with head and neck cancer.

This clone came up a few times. CDR3 region: CASSQGLPAGTTGELFF. CDR3 nucleotide sequence: TGTGCCAGCAGCCAAGGGCTCCCAGCGGGAACCACCGGGGAGCTGTTTTTT. The chain recombines TRBV16 with TRBJ2-2; 7 positions agree with TRBD2. The CDR3 is 17 residues long. Germline V CDR1 and CDR2: KGHSY, FQNENV. J gave up 4 bases and V 2 bases, and 10 bases lay outside the gene matches.

CDR3 sequence: CASSFGEAGELFF. CDR3 nucleotides: TGTGCCAGCAGCTTCGGGGAAGCCGGGGAGCTGTTTTTT. This chain uses TRBV7-3 with TRBJ2-2; possible D gene TRBD2, 5 bases. Looked up from germline, CDR1 is SGHTA and CDR2 is FQGTGA. V shed 3 bases and J shed 6 bases, with 8 bases lying between them. The CDR3 is 13 amino acids.

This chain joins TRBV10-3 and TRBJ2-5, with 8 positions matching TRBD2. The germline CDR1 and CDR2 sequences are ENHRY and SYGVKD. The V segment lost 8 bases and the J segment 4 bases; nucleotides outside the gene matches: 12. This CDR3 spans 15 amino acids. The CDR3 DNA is TGTGCCATCCAGCGGGGGATATTCGTCGGAGAGACCCAGTACTTC. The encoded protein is CAIQRGIFVGETQYF.

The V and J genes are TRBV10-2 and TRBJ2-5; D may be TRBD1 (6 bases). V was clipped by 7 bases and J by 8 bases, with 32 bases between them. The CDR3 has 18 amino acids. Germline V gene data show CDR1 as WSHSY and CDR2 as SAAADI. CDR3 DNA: TGCGCCAGCACGGGCACCCCGGTATTACAGGGTTCCCTTGGAACCCAGTACTTC. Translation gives CASTGTPVLQGSLGTQYF.

The CDR3 nucleotides are TGTGCCAGCAGTTATGTCCAGGGTGGGCTGTTTTTT. Translating it yields CASSYVQGGLFF. The chain couples TRBV6-6 to TRBJ2-2; perhaps TRBD1 as D (5 bases). CDR3 length: 12 residues. Trimming took off 3 bases at V and 13 bases at J, with 12 bases between the two ends. Germline CDR1 and CDR2: MNHNY and SVGAGI (reference sequence).

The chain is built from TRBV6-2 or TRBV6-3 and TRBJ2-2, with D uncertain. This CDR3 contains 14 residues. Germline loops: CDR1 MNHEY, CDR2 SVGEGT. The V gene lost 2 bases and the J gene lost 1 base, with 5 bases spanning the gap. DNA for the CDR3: TGTGCCAGCAGTTACATGGGGAACACCGGGGAGCTGTTTTTT. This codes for CASSYMGNTGELFF.

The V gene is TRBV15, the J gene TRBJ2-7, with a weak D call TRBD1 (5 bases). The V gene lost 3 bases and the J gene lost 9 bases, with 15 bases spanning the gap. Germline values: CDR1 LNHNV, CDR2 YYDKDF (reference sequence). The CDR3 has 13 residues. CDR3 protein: CATSSEEQAGQYF. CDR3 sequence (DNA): TGTGCCACCAGCAGCGAGGAACAGGCTGGGCAGTACTTC.

The CDR3 loop is CASRQGSNSPLHF. The CDR3, as DNA: TGTGCCTCAAGGCAGGGTAGCAATTCACCCCTCCACTTT. This chain connects TRBV30 to TRBJ1-6, with D possibly being TRBD1 (5 bases). The CDR3 is 13 residues long. Per germline, CDR1 GTSNPN and CDR2 SVGIG (reference sequence). Trimming removed 7 bases from V and 7 bases from J, with 14 bases in between.